Below, one T cell receptor (beta chain) is given with its context. There is no known antigen for this receptor. Per-base qualities were not stored, and no clone one base away is much larger. The immunoSEQ Assay, a bias-controlled multiplex PCR, was used to amplify TCRbeta CDR3 regions from genomic DNA. In the paper's pipeline: Within the assay, amplification of reference gene primers was used to estimate how many nucleated cells each sample contained. To quantify the absolute abundance of each unique TCRbeta CDR3 rearrangement, sequence reads were collapsed and filtered. For each sample, productive Simpson clonality was calculated by taking the square root of Simpson's diversity index across productive rearrangements. TCRdb stores this immuneACCESS table with in-frame sequences only. Part of the clones is absent; in the studies checked, under half of the shortfall reflects unresolved V genes, and no reason is known for the rest. V, J and clone size are taken as reported in that table, and D and trimming were inferred from the DNA itself. Within this sample are about 87,000 clones, with 75% to 90% of them counted one time only. Approximately 15% of the sample rests with the top ten.

This specimen belongs to a study of blood T cell repertoires in COVID-19 (dated by TCRdb to 2018 to 2021). The study in broad terms: Samples from collaborators originated in the United States, Italy and Spain and spanned both the acute and convalescent phases of COVID-19. Sample metadata almost always included a de-identified subject ID, COVID-19 status, age in years and sex. Samples were obtained from the ongoing ImmuneRACE study (first 160 participants) and from some 1,300 subjects provided by 6 global collaborators. The material from the prospective study consisted of cDNA or gDNA derived from T cells, B-cell-depleted T cells, or PBMCs. The repertoires were released in a freely available public database intended as a resource for research on the immune response to SARS-CoV-2. Where available, HLA class I and class II types were obtained from metadata supplied by the sample provider rather than from assay-based typing. Subjects who had been exposed to COVID-19, were actively infected with it, or had recovered from it provided the deeply sampled blood TCRbeta repertoires that made up the dataset. Overall study results and their limits: How much clinical and demographic metadata was included differed by source and by participant, and the metadata was provided uncurated.

Collaborating institutions collected whole blood in K2EDTA tubes following their own protocols. Collaborator samples were shipped for TCRbeta analysis as frozen whole blood, isolated PBMCs, or DNA extracted from either sample type. This TCR derives from a woman older than 75 with active or convalescent COVID-19. Material for sequencing was peripheral blood.

The CDR3 region: CASSYLDRGTSGGDYEQYF. The DNA reads as follows: TGTGCCAGCAGCTACCTCGATCGCGGGACTAGCGGGGGAGACTACGAGCAGTACTTC. The receptor chain draws on TRBV7-2 and TRBJ2-7; 14 nucleotides in the junction match TRBD2. CDR1 and CDR2 are drawn from the germline V gene: SGHTA, FQGNSA. Trimming accounts for 4 bases at V and 3 bases at J, while the number of junction bases matched to no gene is 14. The CDR3 has 19 amino acids, counting the end cysteine and phenylalanine. The sequence is cut down to CDR3 DNA, 57 bases in frame from base 1.